These 7 T cell receptor beta chains originate from one sample sequenced in a study of human T cells and chemical hapten exposure. A single record per CDR3 protein comes from TCRdb applying MiXCR to the RACE reads. The table includes 300,000 to 400,000 distinct CDR3 sequences, 4% to 6% detected once. Documented time point: pre-sensitization, week 0. The treatment: therapeutic diphenylcyclopropenone sensitization with weekly scalp DPC. Material: whole blood, obtained in connection with sensitization to the hapten diphenylcyclopropenone (DPC). Source of these receptors: a woman in her fifties or sixties with alopecia areata. Some clones in this sample may be carry-over from other donors' samples.

This clonotype was counted many times. This chain links TRBV6-5 with TRBJ2-7; 9 positions match TRBD1. CDR3 length: 13 residues. The germline V gene has CDR1 MNHEY and CDR2 SVGAGI. V lost 4 bases, J lost 6 bases, and 4 bases stayed unmatched. The chain's CDR3 is CASSFRDRAEQYF. CDR3 DNA sequence: TGTGCCAGCAGTTTCCGGGACAGGGCCGAGCAGTACTTC.

This chain links TRBV5-1 with TRBJ2-1; TRBD2 aligns across 11 bases. J lost 8 bases, V lost 4 bases, and 11 bases had no gene match. The length of the CDR3 is 16 residues. Germline values: CDR1 SGHRS, CDR2 YFSETQ. For the CDR3, the DNA is TGCGCCAGCAGCGCAACTACTAGCGGGAGAAACGATGAGCAGTTCTTC. It encodes CASSATTSGRNDEQFF.

This clonotype has more than one count but fewer than ten. A read error may produce the germline difference seen at one junction end. The chain uses TRBV15 and TRBJ1-6; possible D gene TRBD1, 5 bases. The germline V gene has CDR1 LNHNV and CDR2 YYDKDF (reference sequence). The CDR3 is 16 amino acids. CDR3: CATSRDPTGLGSLLHF. The DNA for the CDR3 is TGTGCCACCAGCAGAGACCCAACGGGGCTGGGTTCACTCCTCCACTTT.

This clonotype was found many times. One junction end does not reproduce the germline sequence, and a read error may be involved. J is TRBJ2-7 and V is TRBV7-2; D unresolved. The germline CDR1 and CDR2 sequences are SGHTA and FQGNSA. The CDR3 is made up of 13 amino acids. The CDR3 region is CASSPRNEVLANF. DNA for the CDR3: TGTGCCAGCAGCCCGCGTAATGAAGTTCTCGCCAACTTC.

The J gene is TRBJ1-6, the V gene TRBV12-3 or TRBV12-4; tentative D call: TRBD1 (5 bases). V was trimmed by 6 bases and J by 3 bases, leaving 12 bases between them. CDR3 length: 15 residues. CDR3 region: CASSRQGIYNSPLHF. The CDR3, as DNA: TGTGCCAGCAGCCGCCAGGGAATCTATAATTCACCCCTCCACTTT.

This clonotype has a count of ten or more. The chain carries TRBV27 and TRBJ2-1, with 14 bases identical to TRBD2. Trimming took 1 base from V and 1 from J; bases not matched to a gene: 9. The CDR3 sequence is 20 residues long. The germline V gene has CDR1 MNHEY and CDR2 SMNVEV (reference sequence). The CDR3 reads CASSLFAGTSGSTSYNEQFF. In DNA, the CDR3 is TGTGCCAGCAGTTTATTTGCCGGGACTAGCGGGAGCACGTCCTACAATGAGCAGTTCTTC.

The sample holds many counts of this clonotype. This chain links TRBV12-3 or TRBV12-4 with TRBJ1-5; a weak D match, TRBD1 (5 bases). This CDR3 spans 12 amino acids. Deletions cut 11 bases from V and 3 bases from J, with 11 bases between. For the CDR3, the DNA is TGTGCCTCTACGGGGGTCAATCAGCCCCAGCATTTT. Protein sequence: CASTGVNQPQHF.